This T cell receptor beta chain was identified during a study of Graves' ophthalmopathy and Graves' hyperthyroidism. Amplification targeted the TCR beta CDR3 regions, with RNA transcripts as the source material. An initial RT-PCR round employing HTBI primers preceded a second-round multiplex PCR. In TCRdb, the multiplex PCR reads were re-called with MiXCR into one record per CDR3 protein. The data show more than 550,000 distinct CDR3 sequences, roughly two fifths seen once. This clonotype has a count of ten or more. The specimen was peripheral blood. The source is an adult man with Graves' ophthalmopathy.

The CDR3 sequence is CASSPTGNSGANVLTF. CDR3 DNA: TGTGCCAGCAGCCCGACAGGAAACTCTGGGGCCAACGTCCTGACTTTC. The V call is TRBV7-3, the J call TRBJ2-6; the D gene is possibly TRBD1 (6 bases). Trimming removed 5 bases from V and 0 bases from J, with 11 bases in between. CDR3 length: 16 residues. Per the germline V gene, CDR1 is SGHTA and CDR2 is FQGTGA. Full variable domain (rest looked up from reference TRBV7-3 and TRBJ2-6): GAGVSQTPSNKVTEKGKYVELRCDPISGHTALYWYRQSLGQGPEFLIYFQGTGAADDSGLPNDRFFAVRPEGSVSTLKIQRTERGDSAVYLCASSPTGNSGANVLTFGAGSRLTVL.